The 18 T cell receptor beta chains in this list originate from one sample, sequenced in a study of shared clonotypes between healthy human individuals. Repertoires were generated with immunoSEQ multiplex PCR, while TCRdb's copy carries only in-frame clones and drops some. The sample gives some 2,000,000 clones, 85% to 95% of which show up once; more than 0.1% is in the top ten. Sequences were obtained from naive CD4+ T cells sorted from blood. Noted subset: CD45RA+ positively selected. Receptors were obtained from a young man in good health.

This clone was found once. This chain's CDR3 is CASSRGGLGTDTQYF. CDR3 DNA: TGCGCCAGCAGCCGAGGGGGGCTTGGCACAGATACGCAGTATTTT. This chain joins TRBV4-3 and TRBJ2-3, with D perhaps matching TRBD1 or TRBD2 (6 bases each). The CDR3 totals 15 residues. CDR1 and CDR2 (germline): LGHNA, YSLEER. Trimming removed 4 bases at V and 1 base at J, with 12 bases between.

The rearrangement uses TRBV2 and TRBJ2-3; D not resolved. Germline V gene lookup returns CDR1 SNHLY and CDR2 FYNNEI. This CDR3 is built from 13 residues. V was clipped by 5 bases and J by 2 bases, with 8 bases between them. CDR3 coding DNA: TGTGCCAGCAGTCGGCAGACCACAGATACGCAGTATTTT. Its translation: CASSRQTTDTQYF.

The genes are TRBV25-1 and TRBJ2-3; possible D gene TRBD1, 6 bases. The CDR3 runs to 14 residues. Germline values: CDR1 MGHDK, CDR2 SYGVNS. V was trimmed by 2 bases and J by 6 bases, leaving 12 bases between them. DNA for the CDR3: TGTGCCAGCAGTGAAACAGGGATTTCGGATACGCAGTATTTT. Encoded protein: CASSETGISDTQYF.

V is TRBV30 and J is TRBJ2-1, with 11 positions matching TRBD2. The germline V gene encodes CDR1 GTSNPN and CDR2 SVGIG (reference sequence). With 1 base clipped from V and 9 bases from J, the junction kept 17 bases outside the gene matches. The CDR3 totals 18 residues. CDR3 in amino acids: CAWSAALTSGGAPGEQFF. CDR3 nucleotides: TGTGCCTGGAGTGCGGCCCTTACTAGCGGGGGCGCGCCGGGTGAGCAGTTCTTC.

The rearrangement links TRBV11-2 to TRBJ2-6, with D perhaps TRBD1 (5 bases). V was cut by 2 bases and J by 0 bases, with 14 bases left in between. The CDR3 is made up of 18 amino acids. Looked up from germline, CDR1 is SGHAT and CDR2 is FQNNGV. The CDR3 spells CASSLIQALSSGANVLTF. As DNA, the CDR3 is TGTGCCAGCAGCTTAATACAGGCCCTTAGCTCTGGGGCCAACGTCCTGACTTTC.

The chain recombines TRBV28 with TRBJ2-6; no reliable D call. The V gene's germline CDR1 is MDHEN and CDR2 SYDVKM. CDR3 length: 14 amino acids. The V end lost 7 bases, the J end lost 0 bases, and 7 bases lay between the germline ends. The CDR3, as DNA: TGTGCCAGCATCCCAAGCTCTGGGGCCAACGTCCTGACTTTC. It specifies CASIPSSGANVLTF.

The chain joins TRBV9 to TRBJ2-5, with 7 bases lining up with TRBD2. The CDR3 has 17 residues. In germline, CDR1 is SGDLS, CDR2 YYNGEE. J was trimmed by 2 bases and V by 0 bases; bases with no gene match: 10. This CDR3 is CASSVEGYIAGQETQYF. The DNA of the CDR3 is TGTGCCAGCAGCGTAGAGGGGTATATAGCGGGTCAAGAGACCCAGTACTTC. The complete variable domain, with remaining parts taken from reference TRBV9 and TRBJ2-5, reads DSGVTQTPKHLITATGQRVTLRCSPRSGDLSVYWYQQSLDQGLQFLIQYYNGEERAKGNILERFSAQQFPDLHSELNLSSLELGDSALYFCASSVEGYIAGQETQYFGPGTRLLVL.

The chain carries TRBV10-3 and TRBJ1-2; 7 bases are shared with TRBD1. The CDR3 covers 13 residues. CDR1 and CDR2 from the germline V gene are ENHRY and SYGVKD. The junction had 4 bases not matched to a gene; V was cut back by 5 bases and J by 4 bases. CDR3 loop: CAISNDRVYGYTF. The CDR3 coding sequence is TGTGCCATCAGTAATGACAGGGTCTATGGCTACACCTTC.

The gene calls are TRBV5-4 and TRBJ1-1, with D perhaps TRBD1 (5 bases). Germline CDR1 SGHNT, CDR2 YYREEE (reference sequence). This CDR3 contains 13 residues. Trimming left V 3 bases short and J 4 bases short, with 10 bases between. The CDR3 DNA sequence: TGTGCCAGCAGCTGGGACGTTAGCACTGAAGCTTTCTTT. Amino acids: CASSWDVSTEAFF.

CDR3 region: CASSYRGRTGELFF. CDR3 DNA sequence: TGTGCCAGCAGTTACAGGGGACGGACCGGGGAGCTGTTTTTT. The V and J genes are TRBV6-5 and TRBJ2-2, with D perhaps assigned TRBD1 or TRBD2 (5 bases each). The V and J ends lost 2 bases and 5 bases respectively, with 9 bases between them. Looked up from germline, CDR1 is MNHEY and CDR2 is SVGAGI. The CDR3 consists of 14 residues.

The V call is TRBV11-2, the J call TRBJ2-5, with 9 positions matching TRBD1. The CDR3 is 16 residues long. Germline trimming cut 3 bases from V and 2 bases from J; bases unmatched to any gene: 7. CDR1 is SGHAT, CDR2 FQNNGV, per germline. The DNA for the CDR3 is TGTGCCAGCAGCTTTTCGGGACAGGGTTATCAAGAGACCCAGTACTTC. This encodes CASSFSGQGYQETQYF. Combining the CDR3 with reference TRBV11-2 and TRBJ2-5 gives the whole variable domain EAGVAQSPRYKIIEKRQSVAFWCNPISGHATLYWYQQILGQGPKLLIQFQNNGVVDDSQLPKDRFSAERLKGVDSTLKIQPAKLEDSAVYLCASSFSGQGYQETQYFGPGTRLLVL.

The CDR3 bases are TGTGCCAGCAGTCCCGCCTACTCGCTACCCAGAACTAGCGGCTTTGAGCAGTACTTC. Translating gives CASSPAYSLPRTSGFEQYF. V gene TRBV27 combines with J gene TRBJ2-7, with TRBD2 matching over 8 bases. The ends lost 5 bases at V and 7 bases at J; junction bases unmatched: 25. The V gene's germline CDR1 is MNHEY and CDR2 SMNVEV (reference sequence). This CDR3 is built from 19 residues.

J is TRBJ2-1 and V is TRBV6-5, with 11 bases matching TRBD2. The ends lost 6 bases at V and 7 bases at J; junction bases unmatched: 8. This CDR3 is 15 amino acids long. Germline V gives CDR1 MNHEY, CDR2 SVGAGI. CDR3 in amino acids: CASRTTSGAWNEQFF. The CDR3 nucleotides are TGTGCCAGCAGGACGACTAGCGGGGCCTGGAATGAGCAGTTCTTC.

The chain recombines TRBV9 with TRBJ2-3; D not certain. The CDR3 totals 12 residues. CDR1 is SGDLS and CDR2 is YYNGEE in the germline V gene. The V end was cut by 1 base, the J end by 3 bases, with 3 bases between. As DNA, the CDR3 is TGTGCCAGCAGCGTATATACAGATACGCAGTATTTT. This encodes CASSVYTDTQYF.

The CDR3 DNA sequence: TGTGCCAGTAGTCGTTGGGGACAGGGTTACACAGATACGCAGTATTTT. Its protein is CASSRWGQGYTDTQYF. The rearrangement links TRBV19 to TRBJ2-3; 9 positions agree with TRBD1. Germline CDR1 is LNHDA and CDR2 is SQIVND (reference sequence). CDR3 length: 16 amino acids. With 5 bases clipped from V and 2 bases from J, the junction kept 8 bases outside the gene matches. The full variable domain, with the rest looked up from reference TRBV19 and TRBJ2-3, is DGGITQSPKYLFRKEGQNVTLSCEQNLNHDAMYWYRQDPGQGLRLIYYSQIVNDFQKGDIAEGYSVSREKKESFPLTVTSAQKNPTAFYLCASSRWGQGYTDTQYFGPGTRLTVL.

This chain connects TRBV25-1 to TRBJ2-1, with D perhaps matching TRBD2 (5 bases). Germline CDR1 is MGHDK and CDR2 is SYGVNS. The CDR3 has 13 residues. V lost 7 bases to trimming and J lost 9 bases, with 16 bases between them. The DNA of the CDR3 is TGTGCCAGCAAACGGGAAGATAGAGGTGAGCAGTTCTTC. Translation: CASKREDRGEQFF.

The chain carries TRBV10-3 and TRBJ2-7; D uncertain. The CDR3 loop spans 12 amino acids. Trimming took 0 bases from V and 6 from J, leaving 6 bases between them. CDR1 ENHRY and CDR2 SYGVKD come from the germline V gene. CDR3 region: CAISESRTEQYF. In DNA, the CDR3 is TGTGCCATCAGTGAGTCCAGAACCGAGCAGTACTTC.

Concerning this clone itself: Different DNA sequences within this sample yield the same CDR3. This chain uses TRBV18 with TRBJ2-5; D is undetermined. V was cut by 3 bases and J by 1 base, with 9 bases left in between. This CDR3 is 14 amino acids long. Per the germline V gene, CDR1 is KGHSH and CDR2 is LQKENI. CDR3 region: CASSPSGLQETQYF. The DNA of the CDR3 is TGTGCCAGCTCACCGTCCGGGCTCCAAGAGACCCAGTACTTC.